The 15 T cell receptor beta chains reported below all come from one sample, sequenced in a study of early T cells in non-severe SARS-CoV-2 infection. TCRdb reanalysed the 5' RACE reads using MiXCR and keeps one entry per CDR3 protein. The sample shows tens of thousands of distinct CDR3 sequences, around 14% of them seen only once. Sequenced input: whole blood. Receptors originate from an adult who was a healthcare worker with PCR-confirmed SARS-CoV-2 infection or an uninfected control (not recorded which).

The table lists this clonotype with many counts. The chain couples TRBV11-2 to TRBJ1-2; no clear D gene. V was cut by 4 bases and J by 0 bases, with 6 bases left in between. This CDR3 is built from 13 residues. Germline V gene data show CDR1 as SGHAT and CDR2 as FQNNGV. The CDR3 coding sequence is TGTGCCAGCAGCTCCCCCCCTAACTATGGCTACACCTTC. It translates to CASSSPPNYGYTF.

The chain joins TRBV14 to TRBJ1-1; possible D gene TRBD1, 6 bases. This CDR3 has 16 residues. V shed 0 bases and J shed 4 bases, with 15 bases lying between them. Germline CDR1 reads SGHDN; CDR2 reads FVKESK. The CDR3 DNA reads TGTGCCAGCAGCCAAGATCTCCCAGGGGCAGGCACTGAAGCTTTCTTT. Residues: CASSQDLPGAGTEAFF.

This clonotype was seen a few times. V usage is TRBV6-1 and J usage is TRBJ2-5, with 8 bases aligning to TRBD1. Trimming removed 6 bases from V and 2 bases from J; junction bases left unmatched: 8. The CDR3 is made up of 15 amino acids. Looked up from germline, CDR1 is MNHNS and CDR2 is SASEGT. CDR3 sequence (DNA): TGTGCCAGCAGCAAAGACAGGGGCTTACAAGAGACCCAGTACTTC. It is translated as CASSKDRGLQETQYF.

The V gene is TRBV5-6, the J gene TRBJ2-2; 8 bases map to TRBD2. Losses at the gene ends were 2 bases for V and 2 bases for J; bases not matched to a gene: 5. In germline, CDR1 is SGHDT, CDR2 YYEEEE. The CDR3 sequence is 16 residues long. The CDR3 coding sequence is TGTGCCAGCAGCTTTGCGGGAGGCCAAAACACCGGGGAGCTGTTTTTT. Amino acids: CASSFAGGQNTGELFF.

This clonotype was seen more than once but under ten times. J is TRBJ1-1 and V is TRBV9; 7 bases match TRBD1. Per germline, CDR1 SGDLS and CDR2 YYNGEE. V trimming: 4 bases; J trimming: 8 bases; junction bases outside the gene matches: 5. The CDR3 spans 12 residues. CDR3 bases: TGTGCCAGCAGCCCCAGGACAGGAGAAGCTTTCTTT. Its protein is CASSPRTGEAFF.

This clonotype came up a few times. CDR3 region: CASSLGRDPTSPLHF. In DNA form, the CDR3 reads TGTGCCAGCTCACTCGGCCGGGACCCCACTTCACCCCTCCACTTT. The chain is built from TRBV18 and TRBJ1-6; possibly TRBD1 for D (5 bases). The CDR3 extends over 15 amino acids. V dropped 4 bases and J dropped 9 bases, with 16 bases sitting between them. CDR1 KGHSH and CDR2 LQKENI come from the germline V gene. The whole variable domain, filled in from reference TRBV18 and TRBJ1-6, reads NAGVMQNPRHLVRRRGQEARLRCSPMKGHSHVYWYRQLPEEGLKFMVYLQKENIIDESGMPKERFSAEFPKEGPSILRIQQVVRGDSAAYFCASSLGRDPTSPLHFGNGTRLTVT.

The CDR3 DNA reads as TGTGCCAGCAGCCTGGGACCATCCGAGCAGTACTTC. This sequence encodes CASSLGPSEQYF. The chain couples TRBV7-9 to TRBJ2-7; D is possibly TRBD1 or TRBD2 (5 bases each). The germline CDR1 and CDR2 sequences are SEHNR and FQNEAQ (reference sequence). This CDR3 comprises 12 residues. Trimming took off 5 bases at V and 6 bases at J, with 11 bases between the two ends.

This clonotype appeared many times. The rearrangement joins TRBV7-2 to TRBJ2-3, with D perhaps matching TRBD1 (6 bases). V was trimmed by 0 bases and J by 5 bases, leaving 15 bases between them. Germline V gene lookup returns CDR1 SGHTA and CDR2 FQGNSA. The CDR3 consists of 16 residues. In DNA, the CDR3 is TGTGCCAGCAGCTTAGCAACCCAGGGGTTGGGAGATACGCAGTATTTT. Its translation is CASSLATQGLGDTQYF.

This clonotype was counted between two and nine times. The CDR3 reads CAISDVGEETQYF. The CDR3 DNA sequence: TGTGCCATCAGTGATGTGGGTGAAGAGACCCAGTACTTC. This chain joins TRBV10-3 and TRBJ2-5; D is ambiguous. The CDR3 spans 13 residues. V dropped 3 bases and J dropped 3 bases, with 8 bases sitting between them. The V gene's germline CDR1 is ENHRY and CDR2 SYGVKD.

The genes are TRBV20-1 and TRBJ2-1, with D maybe TRBD2 (5 bases). Trimming stripped 3 bases from V and 0 bases from J, with 12 bases between. Germline values: CDR1 DFQATT, CDR2 SNEGSKA (reference sequence). CDR3 length: 15 residues. CDR3 residues: CSASNSAGSYNEQFF. The CDR3 DNA follows: TGCAGTGCTAGTAATTCGGCGGGCTCCTACAATGAGCAGTTCTTC.

This clonotype was seen ten or more times. This chain links TRBV20-1 with TRBJ1-2; D is perhaps TRBD1 (5 bases). Germline values: CDR1 DFQATT, CDR2 SNEGSKA (reference sequence). The CDR3 spans 16 residues. Trimming took 1 base from V and 1 from J, leaving 16 bases between them. CDR3 sequence (DNA): TGCAGTGCTAGAGTGGCCCGGGGCGCGGATAACTATGGCTACACCTTC. Residues: CSARVARGADNYGYTF.

The chain uses TRBV3-1 and TRBJ1-1; D is possibly TRBD1 (6 bases). CDR3 length equals 14 residues. The germline V gene has CDR1 LGHDT and CDR2 YNNKEL (reference sequence). V was clipped by 4 bases and J by 2 bases, with 11 bases between them. The CDR3 protein is CASSPQGSNTEAFF. CDR3 bases: TGTGCCAGCAGCCCACAGGGAAGCAACACTGAAGCTTTCTTT.

This chain uses TRBV7-8 with TRBJ1-1, with D unresolved. The CDR3 contains 14 residues. CDR1 is SGHVS and CDR2 is FQNEAQ in the germline V gene. V lost 1 base to trimming and J lost 4 bases, with 10 bases between them. The CDR3 here is CASSLGDIATEAFF. CDR3 nucleotide sequence: TGTGCCAGCAGCTTAGGGGATATCGCCACTGAAGCTTTCTTT.

Many counts were recorded for this clonotype. The chain is built from TRBV29-1 and TRBJ1-1; D gene ambiguous. The CDR3 loop spans 13 amino acids. The germline CDR1 and CDR2 sequences are SQVTM and ANQGSEA. Trimming shortened V by 4 bases and J by 2 bases, and 11 bases separated the two germline ends. The CDR3 loop reads CSVVALGNTEAFF. CDR3 nucleotides: TGCAGCGTTGTTGCCTTGGGAAACACTGAAGCTTTCTTT. Looking up the rest from reference TRBV29-1 and TRBJ1-1 gives the full variable domain: SAVISQKPSRDICQRGTSLTIQCQVDSQVTMMFWYRQQPGQSLTLIATANQGSEATYESGFVIDKFPISRPNLTFSTLTVSNMSPEDSSIYLCSVVALGNTEAFFGQGTRLTVV.

This clonotype was seen more than once but under ten times. The chain employs TRBV28 and TRBJ2-1; D is perhaps TRBD1 (6 bases). The CDR3 covers 14 residues. Germline-derived CDR1 and CDR2 are MDHEN and SYDVKM. Trimming pared 11 bases from V and 0 bases from J, leaving 14 bases between. This chain's CDR3 is CAARRDTSYNEQFF. CDR3 in DNA: TGTGCCGCCCGTCGGGACACCTCCTACAATGAGCAGTTCTTC.